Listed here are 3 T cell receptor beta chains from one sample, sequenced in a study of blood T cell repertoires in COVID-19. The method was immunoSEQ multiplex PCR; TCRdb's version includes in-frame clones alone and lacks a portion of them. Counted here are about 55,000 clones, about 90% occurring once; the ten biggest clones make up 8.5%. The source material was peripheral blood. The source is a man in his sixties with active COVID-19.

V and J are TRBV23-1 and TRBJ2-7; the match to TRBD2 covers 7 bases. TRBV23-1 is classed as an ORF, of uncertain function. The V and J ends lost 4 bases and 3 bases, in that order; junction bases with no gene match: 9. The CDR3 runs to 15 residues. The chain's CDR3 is CASSLAGKCLYEQYF. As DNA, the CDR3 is TGCGCCAGCAGTCTAGCGGGCAAGTGTCTCTACGAGCAGTACTTC.

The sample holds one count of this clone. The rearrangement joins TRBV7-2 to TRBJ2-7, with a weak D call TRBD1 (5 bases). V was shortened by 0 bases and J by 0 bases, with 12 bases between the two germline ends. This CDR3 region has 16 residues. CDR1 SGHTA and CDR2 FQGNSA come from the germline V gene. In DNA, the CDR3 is TGTGCCAGCAGCTTAGCGGGCGCCGACAGCTCCTACGAGCAGTACTTC. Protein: CASSLAGADSSYEQYF.

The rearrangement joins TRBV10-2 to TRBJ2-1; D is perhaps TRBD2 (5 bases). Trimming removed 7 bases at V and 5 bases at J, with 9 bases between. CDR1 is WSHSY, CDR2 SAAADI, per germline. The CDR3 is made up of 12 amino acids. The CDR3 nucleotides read TGCGCCAGCAACCCCGGGAACAATGAGCAGTTCTTC. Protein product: CASNPGNNEQFF.